Listed below are T cell receptor beta chains from one sample, sequenced in a study of T cell changes during pregnancy in multiple sclerosis. TCRdb keeps only in-frame clones here, not all; method: immunoSEQ multiplex PCR. The table has 90,000 or so clones, around 93% seen once. The specimen comprised peripheral blood, sampled in the first trimester of pregnancy. The receptors here all came from a female donor in good health, enrolled as a control in a pregnancy study. Both conserved end residues are trimmed from each CDR3.

J,V,CDR3
TRBJ1-2,TRBV4-1,ASSQDRQFNYGYT
TRBJ2-3,TRBV25-1,ASSVQGWADTQY
TRBJ1-4,TRBV18,ASSPTTGGTNEKLF
TRBJ1-2,TRBV4-3,ASSQGETGVYGYT
TRBJ1-2,TRBV6-4,ASSESGTGGSLYGYT
TRBJ2-7,TRBV6-6,ASSLTGVFSEQY
TRBJ1-4,TRBV5-3,ARGRAGVEKLF
TRBJ2-7,TRBV7-9,ASSPGTGNFYEQY
TRBJ2-7,TRBV18,ASSFPGLGEQY
TRBJ1-1,TRBV27,ASSSLRTGGGGTEAF
TRBJ1-1,TRBV29-1,SVEVTGNTEAF
TRBJ1-6,TRBV5-8,ASSFERARAVNSPLH
TRBJ2-2,TRBV19,ASRRGLVGNRELF
TRBJ2-7,TRBV5-5,ASSLTGTSDEQY
TRBJ2-3,TRBV29-1,SVMGQVDTQY
TRBJ1-2,TRBV2,ASIRQGASGGYT
TRBJ2-3,TRBV2,ASSPRTSGATDTQY
TRBJ1-5,TRBV13,ASSVRDYSNQPQH
TRBJ2-1,TRBV10-3,AIRKYCLAGGCEQF
TRBJ2-1,TRBV28,ASSLGTSGGAGEQF
TRBJ1-5,TRBV4-3,ASSQGIPGPQH
TRBJ2-7,TRBV4-3,ASSQSSGDSYEQY
TRBJ1-1,TRBV28,ASSKERGHTEAF
TRBJ1-2,TRBV5-4,ASRQGTGIGGYT
TRBJ1-2,TRBV7-8,ASSLRQGRGYGYT